Listed below are T cell receptor beta chains from one sample, sequenced in a study of blood T cells in healthy people across ages. TCRdb re-called the 5' RACE reads with MiXCR, one entry per CDR3 protein. There are 1.5 million to 2 million distinct CDR3 sequences in the sample; roughly 27% occur only once, and 7% to 9% lies in the top ten. The sequencing input was blood. Source of these receptors: a woman aged 25-40 years in good health. The CDR3 runs from the conserved cysteine through the conserved F or W. D genes are given only for firm matches. The size of a clone is reported for some rows only, either as once, few or many, or as a class for expanded clones.

J: TRBJ1-2
size: few
V: TRBV2
D: TRBD1
CDR3: CASSETGDIYGYTF
DNA: TGTGCCAGCAGTGAGACAGGGGATATCTATGGCTACACCTTC

J: TRBJ1-2
size: few
V: TRBV4-2
D: TRBD1
CDR3: CASSRRRGQGVNGYTF
DNA: TGTGCCAGCAGCCGTCGTAGAGGACAGGGGGTAAATGGCTACACCTTC

J: TRBJ1-1
size: few
V: TRBV20-1
D: TRBD1
CDR3: CSAKGATEAFF
DNA: TGCAGTGCTAAGGGGGCGACTGAAGCTTTCTTT

J: TRBJ2-4
size: many
V: TRBV10-2
D: TRBD2
CDR3: CASSEKGRGVSIAKNIQYF
DNA: TGCGCCAGCAGCGAAAAGGGGCGGGGGGTTTCTATAGCCAAAAACATTCAGTACTTC

J: TRBJ2-3
size: few
V: TRBV2
D: NA
CDR3: CASSEDSADTQYF
DNA: TGTGCCAGCAGTGAGGATAGCGCAGATACGCAGTATTTT

J: TRBJ1-2
size: few
V: TRBV12-3/TRBV12-4
D: TRBD1
CDR3: CASSPGTAHGYTF
DNA: TGTGCCAGCAGCCCCGGGACAGCCCATGGCTACACCTTC

J: TRBJ2-7
size: many
V: TRBV7-9
D: NA
CDR3: CASSVWSCPLLEQYF
DNA: TGTGCCAGCAGCGTTTGGAGCTGCCCTCTCCTCGAGCAGTACTTC

J: TRBJ2-5
size: NA
V: TRBV5-1
D: NA
CDR3: CASGLVIKETQYF
DNA: TGCGCCAGCGGCTTGGTTATCAAAGAGACCCAGTACTTC

J: TRBJ1-1
size: NA
V: TRBV4-3
D: NA
CDR3: CASSQSVNTEAFF
DNA: TGCGCCAGCAGCCAATCAGTGAACACTGAAGCTTTCTTT

J: TRBJ2-7
size: NA
V: TRBV29-1
D: NA
CDR3: CSAVSGLQTYEQYF
DNA: TGCAGCGCCGTCTCGGGCCTACAGACCTACGAGCAGTACTTC

J: TRBJ1-2
size: many
V: TRBV9
D: TRBD1
CDR3: CASSKQQGDGYTF
DNA: TGTGCCAGCAGCAAACAACAGGGGGATGGCTACACCTTC

J: TRBJ2-1
size: few
V: TRBV19
D: NA
CDR3: CASSSLARNEQFF
DNA: TGTGCCAGTAGTTCGCTAGCGCGGAATGAGCAGTTCTTC

J: TRBJ2-3
size: once
V: TRBV20-1
D: TRBD2
CDR3: CSAMGTSGRAGGDTQYF
DNA: TGCAGTGCTATGGGGACTAGCGGGAGGGCCGGAGGAGATACGCAGTATTTT

J: TRBJ2-5
size: many
V: TRBV28
D: TRBD1
CDR3: CASTGGQETQYF
DNA: TGTGCCAGCACAGGGGGCCAAGAGACCCAGTACTTC

J: TRBJ1-2
size: NA
V: TRBV27
D: TRBD1
CDR3: CASSPGTGNRIIGYTF
DNA: TGTGCCAGCAGTCCAGGGACAGGGAACAGAATCATTGGCTACACCTTC

J: TRBJ2-3
size: few
V: TRBV12-3/TRBV12-4
D: TRBD2
CDR3: CASSIRTSGGEDTQYF
DNA: TGTGCCAGCAGTATCCGGACTAGCGGGGGGGAAGATACGCAGTATTTT

J: TRBJ2-7
size: NA
V: TRBV7-2
D: NA
CDR3: CASSQQGSYYEQYF
DNA: TGTGCCAGCAGCCAACAGGGCTCATACTACGAGCAGTACTTC

J: TRBJ2-1
size: many
V: TRBV27
D: TRBD2
CDR3: CASSLLGRGGNEQFF
DNA: TGTGCCAGCAGTTTACTAGGGCGGGGGGGTAATGAGCAGTTCTTC

J: TRBJ2-7
size: once
V: TRBV20-1
D: TRBD2
CDR3: CSARGRGGLHEQYF
DNA: TGCAGTGCCCGCGGTCGCGGGGGGCTCCATGAGCAGTACTTC

J: TRBJ2-5
size: few
V: TRBV7-2
D: NA
CDR3: CASSFYEEETQYF
DNA: TGTGCCAGCAGCTTTTATGAGGAGGAGACCCAGTACTTC

J: TRBJ2-5
size: few
V: TRBV21-1
D: NA
CDR3: CASSKLSLGVGEETQYF
DNA: TGTGCCAGCAGCAAACTAAGTCTCGGGGTAGGGGAAGAGACCCAGTACTTC

J: TRBJ2-7
size: many
V: TRBV28
D: NA
CDR3: CASSFLVYEQYF
DNA: TGTGCCAGCAGTTTTCTAGTGTACGAGCAGTACTTC

J: TRBJ2-5
size: few
V: TRBV7-9
D: TRBD1
CDR3: CASSLAQGEQETQYF
DNA: TGTGCCAGCAGCTTAGCACAGGGGGAACAAGAGACCCAGTACTTC

J: TRBJ1-5
size: NA
V: TRBV3-1
D: NA
CDR3: CASSRGDNRPQHF
DNA: TGTGCCAGCAGTCGGGGGGACAATCGGCCCCAGCATTTT

J: TRBJ2-1
size: few
V: TRBV5-1
D: NA
CDR3: CASSLGGPDNEQFF
DNA: TGCGCCAGCAGCTTGGGCGGACCGGACAATGAGCAGTTCTTC

J: TRBJ2-3
size: few
V: TRBV30
D: TRBD1
CDR3: CAWTGTGGLDTQYF
DNA: TGTGCCTGGACCGGGACAGGGGGGTTGGATACGCAGTATTTT

J: TRBJ2-3
size: NA
V: TRBV5-1
D: NA
CDR3: CASSCGRSTDTQYF
DNA: TGCGCCAGCAGCTGCGGCAGGAGCACAGATACGCAGTATTTT

J: TRBJ1-5
size: few
V: TRBV3-1
D: NA
CDR3: CASSQGDTNQPQHF
DNA: TGTGCCAGCAGCCAAGGGGACACTAATCAGCCCCAGCATTTT

J: TRBJ2-3
size: once
V: TRBV2
D: NA
CDR3: CASSVGRTGDTQYF
DNA: TGTGCCAGCAGTGTGGGTCGGACGGGCGATACGCAGTATTTT

J: TRBJ2-1
size: NA
V: TRBV9
D: NA
CDR3: CASSAGGTGYDEQFF
DNA: TGTGCCAGCAGCGCTGGGGGAACAGGATACGACGAGCAGTTCTTC

J: TRBJ2-1
size: once
V: TRBV5-5
D: NA
CDR3: CASSLVGDDNEQFF
DNA: TGTGCCAGCAGCTTGGTAGGGGACGACAATGAGCAGTTCTTC

J: TRBJ1-2
size: many
V: TRBV20-1
D: TRBD1
CDR3: CSALDRGSYGYTF
DNA: TGCAGTGCTCTGGACAGGGGGAGCTATGGCTACACCTTC

J: TRBJ2-7
size: many
V: TRBV7-6
D: TRBD1
CDR3: CASSSTGQGSYEQYF
DNA: TGTGCCAGCAGCTCAACGGGACAGGGCTCCTACGAGCAGTACTTC

J: TRBJ2-1
size: many
V: TRBV3-1
D: NA
CDR3: CASSDTGTSSYNEQFF
DNA: TGTGCCAGCAGCGATACTGGGACGAGCTCCTACAATGAGCAGTTCTTC

J: TRBJ2-1
size: many
V: TRBV2
D: NA
CDR3: CASSPQGGFYNEQFF
DNA: TGTGCCAGCAGCCCCCAGGGGGGGTTTTACAATGAGCAGTTCTTC

J: TRBJ2-5
size: NA
V: TRBV20-1
D: NA
CDR3: CSASRQGRGQETQYF
DNA: TGCAGTGCTAGTCGACAGGGTCGGGGGCAAGAGACCCAGTACTTC

J: TRBJ2-1
size: NA
V: TRBV12-3/TRBV12-4
D: NA
CDR3: CASSFIGRADEQFF
DNA: TGTGCCAGCAGTTTTATTGGTCGAGCTGATGAGCAGTTCTTC

J: TRBJ2-7
size: few
V: TRBV3-1
D: NA
CDR3: CASSQSSGKGAYEQYF
DNA: TGTGCCAGCAGCCAATCCTCGGGCAAGGGGGCCTACGAGCAGTACTTC

J: TRBJ2-1
size: NA
V: TRBV2
D: TRBD2
CDR3: CASRGLRGGDEQFF
DNA: TGTGCCAGCAGGGGTCTGCGGGGGGGTGATGAGCAGTTCTTC

J: TRBJ1-1
size: NA
V: TRBV2
D: TRBD1
CDR3: CASSGGQGSNTEAFF
DNA: TGTGCCAGCAGTGGGGGACAGGGGTCGAACACTGAAGCTTTCTTT

J: TRBJ1-5
size: NA
V: TRBV6-1
D: NA
CDR3: CASSGRDSVLRSNQPQHF
DNA: TGTGCCAGCAGTGGCCGGGACTCCGTCTTGCGGAGCAATCAGCCCCAGCATTTT

J: TRBJ2-3
size: NA
V: TRBV4-3
D: NA
CDR3: CASSQESVTDTQYF
DNA: TGCGCCAGCAGCCAAGAATCCGTGACAGATACGCAGTATTTT

J: TRBJ2-3
size: few
V: TRBV4-3
D: TRBD2
CDR3: CASSQDPPASGQAQYF
DNA: TGCGCCAGCAGCCAAGATCCCCCGGCTAGCGGGCAAGCGCAGTATTTT

J: TRBJ1-2
size: few
V: TRBV7-3
D: NA
CDR3: CASSLDAGGRGKAGYTF
DNA: TGTGCCAGCAGCTTAGACGCGGGGGGAAGGGGCAAGGCTGGCTACACCTTC

J: TRBJ1-6
size: NA
V: TRBV3-1
D: NA
CDR3: CASRERTANSPLHF
DNA: TGTGCCAGCCGAGAGAGGACGGCAAATTCACCCCTCCACTTT

J: TRBJ2-7
size: NA
V: TRBV4-1
D: NA
CDR3: CASSQDRTLAYEQYF
DNA: TGCGCCAGCAGCCAAGATAGGACCCTCGCCTACGAGCAGTACTTC

J: TRBJ1-5
size: few
V: TRBV9
D: NA
CDR3: CASSQGPSNQPQHF
DNA: TGTGCCAGCAGCCAGGGTCCTAGCAATCAGCCCCAGCATTTT

J: TRBJ2-1
size: NA
V: TRBV6-5
D: TRBD2
CDR3: CASRRTRRGNEQFF
DNA: TGTGCCAGCAGACGGACTAGAAGGGGCAATGAGCAGTTCTTC

J: TRBJ1-2
size: few
V: TRBV12-3/TRBV12-4
D: NA
CDR3: CASSLPQVGGYTF
DNA: TGTGCCAGCAGTTTACCTCAGGTCGGTGGCTACACCTTC

J: TRBJ2-7
size: NA
V: TRBV27
D: NA
CDR3: CASSPGTYTGQYF
DNA: TGTGCCAGCAGTCCCGGGACCTACACCGGGCAGTACTTC

J: TRBJ1-1
size: many
V: TRBV6-2/TRBV6-3
D: NA
CDR3: CASSPPGSWLNTEAFF
DNA: TGTGCCAGCAGCCCCCCCGGCTCGTGGTTGAACACTGAAGCTTTCTTT

J: TRBJ2-5
size: many
V: TRBV10-3
D: TRBD2
CDR3: CATGLAEETQYF
DNA: TGTGCCACCGGACTAGCCGAAGAGACCCAGTACTTC

J: TRBJ2-1
size: NA
V: TRBV11-2
D: TRBD2
CDR3: CASSLNGLAAQFF
DNA: TGTGCCAGCAGCCTAAACGGGCTAGCGGCGCAGTTCTTC

J: TRBJ2-1
size: few
V: TRBV20-1
D: TRBD2
CDR3: CSARRPTRVSGRMNEQFF
DNA: TGCAGTGCTAGGAGGCCCACCCGGGTGAGCGGGAGGATGAATGAGCAGTTCTTC

J: TRBJ2-6
size: NA
V: TRBV16
D: NA
CDR3: CASGNDRSGANILTF
DNA: TGTGCCAGCGGGAATGACCGCTCTGGGGCCAACATCCTGACTTTC